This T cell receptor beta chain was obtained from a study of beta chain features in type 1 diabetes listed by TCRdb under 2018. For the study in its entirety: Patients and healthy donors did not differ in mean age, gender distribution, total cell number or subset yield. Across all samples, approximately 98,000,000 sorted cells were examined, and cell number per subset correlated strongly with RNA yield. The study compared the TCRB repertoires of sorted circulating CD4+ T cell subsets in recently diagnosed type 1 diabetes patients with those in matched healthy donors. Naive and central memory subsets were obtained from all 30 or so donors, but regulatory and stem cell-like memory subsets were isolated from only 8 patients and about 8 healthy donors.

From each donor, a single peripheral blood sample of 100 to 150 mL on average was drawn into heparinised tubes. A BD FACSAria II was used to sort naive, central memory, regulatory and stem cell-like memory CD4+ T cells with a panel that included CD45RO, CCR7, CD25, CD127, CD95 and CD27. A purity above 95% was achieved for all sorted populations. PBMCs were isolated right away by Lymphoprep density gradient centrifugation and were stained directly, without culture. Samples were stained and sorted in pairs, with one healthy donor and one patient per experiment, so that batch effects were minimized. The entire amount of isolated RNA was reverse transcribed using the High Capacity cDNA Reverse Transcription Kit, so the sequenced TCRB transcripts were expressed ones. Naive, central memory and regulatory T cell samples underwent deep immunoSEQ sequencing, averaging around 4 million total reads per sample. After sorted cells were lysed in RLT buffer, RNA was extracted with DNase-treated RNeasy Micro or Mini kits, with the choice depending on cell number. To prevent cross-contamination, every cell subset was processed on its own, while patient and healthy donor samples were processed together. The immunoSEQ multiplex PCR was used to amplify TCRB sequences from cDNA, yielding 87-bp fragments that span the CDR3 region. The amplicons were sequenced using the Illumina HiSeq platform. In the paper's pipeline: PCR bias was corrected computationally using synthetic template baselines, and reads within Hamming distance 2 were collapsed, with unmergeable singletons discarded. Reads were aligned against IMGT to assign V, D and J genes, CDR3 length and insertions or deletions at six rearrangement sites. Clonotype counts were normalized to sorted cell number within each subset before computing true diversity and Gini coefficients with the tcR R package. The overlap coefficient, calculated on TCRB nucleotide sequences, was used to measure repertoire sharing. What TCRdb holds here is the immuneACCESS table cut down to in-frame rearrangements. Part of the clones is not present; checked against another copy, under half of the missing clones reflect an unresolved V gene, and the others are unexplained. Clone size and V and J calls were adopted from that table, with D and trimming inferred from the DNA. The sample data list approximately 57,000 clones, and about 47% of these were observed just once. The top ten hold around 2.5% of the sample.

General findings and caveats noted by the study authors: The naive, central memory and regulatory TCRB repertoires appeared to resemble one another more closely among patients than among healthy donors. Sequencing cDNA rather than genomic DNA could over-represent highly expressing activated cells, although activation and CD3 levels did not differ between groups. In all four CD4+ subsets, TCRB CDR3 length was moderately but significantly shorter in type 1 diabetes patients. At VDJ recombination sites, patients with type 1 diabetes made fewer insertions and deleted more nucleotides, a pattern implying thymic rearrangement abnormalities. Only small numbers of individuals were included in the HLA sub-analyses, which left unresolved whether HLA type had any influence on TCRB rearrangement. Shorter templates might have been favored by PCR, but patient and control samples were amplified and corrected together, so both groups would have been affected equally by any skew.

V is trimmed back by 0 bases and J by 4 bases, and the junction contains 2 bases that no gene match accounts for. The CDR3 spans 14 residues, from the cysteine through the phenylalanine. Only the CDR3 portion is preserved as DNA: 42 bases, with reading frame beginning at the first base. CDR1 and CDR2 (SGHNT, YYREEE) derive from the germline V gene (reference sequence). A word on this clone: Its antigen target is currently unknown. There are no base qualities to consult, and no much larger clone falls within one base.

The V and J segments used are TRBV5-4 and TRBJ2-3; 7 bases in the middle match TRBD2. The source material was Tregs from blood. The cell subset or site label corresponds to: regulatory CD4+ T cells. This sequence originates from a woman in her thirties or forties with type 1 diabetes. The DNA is TGTGCCAGCAGCTTGGATCTAGCGGCAGATACGCAGTATTTT. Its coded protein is CASSLDLAADTQYF.